This entry is about one TCR beta chain. The antigen is not known. The immunoSEQ assay was version 4, run in survey mode. Genomic DNA was diluted to 9 to 10 ng/uL, up to roughly 1 ug per sample. Here immunoSEQ multiplex PCR was the method, and the copy in TCRdb shows in-frame clones only, minus some. The data contain about 43,000 clones, around 90% of them singletons. Germline-derived CDR1 and CDR2 are MNHEY and SVGAGI. The CDR3 is 15 residues long. The V and J ends lost 2 bases and 1 base respectively, with 9 bases between them. This sample was taken from a study of persistence of HIV-infected CD4 T cells. This nonspecific control used anti-CD3/anti-CD28 bead stimulation of CD4+ T cells. Responding CD4+ T cells were sorted by upregulation of both CD40 ligand and CD69. Donors had CD4+ T cell counts above 400 cells/uL and were CMV-seropositive.

This sequence originates from an adult man with HIV who was CMV-seropositive. The chain carries TRBV6-5 and TRBJ2-4, with D possibly TRBD2 on 6 matching bases. The source was CD4+ T cells sorted from PBMCs after approximately 20-hour stimulation, collected from a patient who received antiretroviral therapy. In nucleotides, the CDR3 is TGTGCCAGCAGTTACCGGGGGACCGCCAAAAACATTCAGTACTTC. Residues: CASSYRGTAKNIQYF.